The T cell receptor beta chain described here comes from a study of human T cells and chemical hapten exposure. Study as a whole: Across samples, TCR yields varied, mostly owing to small differences in pooled library volumes. Study-wide findings and caveats: TCRs above 1 in 1000 frequency stayed constant with DPC sensitization.

The sample's time point: healthy volunteer bleed at 6 weeks. The starting material, unfractionated whole blood, was used for total RNA extraction. Single cDNA molecules in the library carried unique molecular identifiers attached during preparation. In the study's own analysis: A per-sample median of about 95,000 TCRs was observed, with counts ranging from about 20,000 to 750,000. Using its own MiXCR run on the RACE reads, TCRdb lists one record per CDR3 protein. Here the V and J calls rest on TCRdb's processing, not on the authors' analysis. Counted here are tens of thousands of distinct CDR3 sequences, 3.5% to 4% occurring once; the ten biggest clones make up 5.6%. The germline V gene has CDR1 MNHNS and CDR2 SASEGT. After removal of 4 bases from V and 4 bases from J, the junction contained 16 bases not matched to a gene. The CDR3 spans 17 residues. Regarding this clonotype: What it binds is not known.

The clonotype comes from a human donor in good health. Some clones in this sample may be carry-over from other donors' samples. J is TRBJ2-7 and V is TRBV6-1; TRBD1 agrees at 7 bases. Sample: whole blood. CDR3: CASSGTQGPRQSYEQYF. The CDR3 nucleotides read TGTGCCAGCAGTGGTACACAGGGGCCTAGACAGTCGTACGAGCAGTACTTC.